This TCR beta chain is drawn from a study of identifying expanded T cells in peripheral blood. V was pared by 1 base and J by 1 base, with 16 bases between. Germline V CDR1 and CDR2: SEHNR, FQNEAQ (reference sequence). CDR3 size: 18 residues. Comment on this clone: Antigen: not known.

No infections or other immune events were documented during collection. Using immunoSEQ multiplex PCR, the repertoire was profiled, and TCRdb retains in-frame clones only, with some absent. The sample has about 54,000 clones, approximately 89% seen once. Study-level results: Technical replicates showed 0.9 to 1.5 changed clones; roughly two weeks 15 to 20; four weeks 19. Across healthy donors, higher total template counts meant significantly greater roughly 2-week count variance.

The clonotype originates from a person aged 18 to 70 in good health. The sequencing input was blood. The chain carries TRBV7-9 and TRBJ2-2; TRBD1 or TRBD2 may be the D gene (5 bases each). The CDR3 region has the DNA TGTGCCAGCAGCTTAGTTGGGGGAGTCCTCTTGAACACCGGGGAGCTGTTTTTT. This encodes CASSLVGGVLLNTGELFF.